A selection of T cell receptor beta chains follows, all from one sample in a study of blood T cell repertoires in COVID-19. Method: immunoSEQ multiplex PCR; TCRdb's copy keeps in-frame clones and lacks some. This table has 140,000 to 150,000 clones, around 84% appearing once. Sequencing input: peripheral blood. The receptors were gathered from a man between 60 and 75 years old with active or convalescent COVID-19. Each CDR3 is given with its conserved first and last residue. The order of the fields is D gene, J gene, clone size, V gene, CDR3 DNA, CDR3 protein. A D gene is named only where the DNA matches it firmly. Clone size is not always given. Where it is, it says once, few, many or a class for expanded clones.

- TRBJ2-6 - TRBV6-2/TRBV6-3 TGTGCCAGCAGTTACTCCCGTCCCGGGACATTCTCCTCTGGGGCCAACGTCCTGACTTTC CASSYSRPGTFSSGANVLTF
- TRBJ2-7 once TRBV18 TGTGCCAGCTCACCACTCCCCGGGGCCTACGAGCAGTACTTC CASSPLPGAYEQYF
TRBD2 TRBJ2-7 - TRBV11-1 TGTGCCAGCAGCTTCAGCGGGGGGGCCTACGAGCAGTACTTC CASSFSGGAYEQYF
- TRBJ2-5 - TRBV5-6 TGTGCCAGCAGCTTGGGAGGCAGGGGATCCGGAGAGACCCAGTACTTC CASSLGGRGSGETQYF
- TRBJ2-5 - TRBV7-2 TGTGCCAGCAGCTTAGCAGGGAGGGAGACCCAGTACTTC CASSLAGRETQYF
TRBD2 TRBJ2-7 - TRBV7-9 TGTGCCAGCAGCCCAGGACTAGCGGGGCCCTGGGAGCAGTACTTC CASSPGLAGPWEQYF
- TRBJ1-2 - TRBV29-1 TGCAGCGGGGCTTTGCGGGGAAACTATGGCTACACCTTC CSGALRGNYGYTF
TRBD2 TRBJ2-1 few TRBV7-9 TGTGCCAGCAGCCCTACCTTGGGGCTAGCGGGTAATGAGCAGTTCTTC CASSPTLGLAGNEQFF
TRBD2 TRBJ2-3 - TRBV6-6 TGTGCCAGCAGCATCCTAGGACTAGGTGGAGATACGCAGTATTTT CASSILGLGGDTQYF
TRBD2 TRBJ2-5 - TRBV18 TGTGCCAGCTCACCACGGGCGGGAGCAGGAGAGACCCAGTACTTC CASSPRAGAGETQYF
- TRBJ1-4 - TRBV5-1 TGCGCCAGCAGCTTGGGGCAGAACGGGGGAAAACTGTTTTTT CASSLGQNGGKLFF
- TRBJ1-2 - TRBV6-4 TGTGCCAGCAGTGACTCTCCAGGGGTGGGCTATGGCTACACCTTC CASSDSPGVGYGYTF
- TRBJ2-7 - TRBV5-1 TGCGCCAGCAGCGCCTCCGGGACAAGGGTTGAGAACGAGCAGTACTTC CASSASGTRVENEQYF
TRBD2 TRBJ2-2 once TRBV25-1 TGTGCCAGCAGTCCCACTAAGCCGGGAGGTACCGGGGAGCTGTTTTTT CASSPTKPGGTGELFF
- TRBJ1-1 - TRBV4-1 TGCGCCAGCAGCCAAGACCGGAACACTGAAGCTTTCTTT CASSQDRNTEAFF
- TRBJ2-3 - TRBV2 TGTGCCAGCAGTACAGGGTCGGGCTTTACAGATACGCAGTATTTT CASSTGSGFTDTQYF
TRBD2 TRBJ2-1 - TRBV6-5 TGTGCCAGCGATCCTGGACTAGTCGGGAATGAGCAGTTCTTC CASDPGLVGNEQFF
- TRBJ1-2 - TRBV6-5 TGTGCCAGCAGTTACTATCCAAGGGAGGGTGGCTATGGCTACACCTTC CASSYYPREGGYGYTF
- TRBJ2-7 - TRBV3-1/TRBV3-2 TGTGCCAGCAGCCCGGGGGACTCGGGTCGCAAGCAGTACTTC CASSPGDSGRKQYF
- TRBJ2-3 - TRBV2 TGTGCCAGCACCCAGCAGGCGGATACGCAGTATTTT CASTQQADTQYF
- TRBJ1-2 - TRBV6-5 TGTGCCAGCAGTTCGGGGGAGGAATATGGCTACACCTTC CASSSGEEYGYTF
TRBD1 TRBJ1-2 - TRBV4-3 TGCGCCAGCAGCGCACGACAGGGGGCGACGTATGGCTACACCTTC CASSARQGATYGYTF
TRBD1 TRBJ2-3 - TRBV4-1 TGCGCCAGCAGCATCCAACAGGGGGCTTCACGAGATACGCAGTATTTT CASSIQQGASRDTQYF
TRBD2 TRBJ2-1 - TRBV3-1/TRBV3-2 TGTGCCAGCAGCCAAGGGACTAGCGGGAGGACTCTCAATGAGCAGTTCTTC CASSQGTSGRTLNEQFF
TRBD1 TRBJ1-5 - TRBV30 TGTGCCTGGAGTCAACAGACAGGGAGGAGACAGCCCCAGCATTTT CAWSQQTGRRQPQHF
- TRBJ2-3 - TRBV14 TGTGCCAGCAGCCCCGTGGGGTATAGGGAGCAAGATACGCAGTATTTT CASSPVGYREQDTQYF
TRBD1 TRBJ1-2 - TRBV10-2 TGCGCCAGCAATACAGACAGGGAAGGCTACACCTTC CASNTDREGYTF
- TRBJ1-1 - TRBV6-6 TGTGCCAGCAGCTCCTCAGGGTACACTGAAGCTTTCTTT CASSSSGYTEAFF
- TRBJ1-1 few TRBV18 TGTGCCAGCTCACCAATCCCCTCAGGGGAGAACACTGAAGCTTTCTTT CASSPIPSGENTEAFF
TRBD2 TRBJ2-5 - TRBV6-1 TGTGCCAGCAGTGAAGCTATGGGGGGGGTAGCGGAGACCCAGTACTTC CASSEAMGGVAETQYF
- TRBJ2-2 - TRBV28 TGTGCCAGCAGTTTCTTCACCGGGGAGCTGTTTTTT CASSFFTGELFF
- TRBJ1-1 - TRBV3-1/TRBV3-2 TGTGCCAGCAGCCCAGAATGGGGTCAGGGGTTTTCCACTGAAGCTTTCTTT CASSPEWGQGFSTEAFF
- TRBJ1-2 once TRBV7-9 TGTGCCAGCAGACCAGGGACTACCTCCCGGATCTATGGCTACACCTTC CASRPGTTSRIYGYTF